The rows below give T cell receptor beta chains drawn from one sample of a study of cytomegalovirus exposure and HLA in healthy donors. Sequenced by immunoSEQ multiplex PCR; TCRdb stores in-frame clones only, minus some. The data hold about 140,000 clones, with approximately 85% observed a single time. The source material was PBMCs. The receptors derive from a woman between 50 and 59 years old in good health and CMV-seropositive. CDR3s include the opening cysteine and the closing phenylalanine or tryptophan. Fields, in order: clone size, D gene, V gene, J gene, CDR3 DNA, CDR3 protein. D genes are given only for firm matches. Clone size is not always given. Where it is, it says once, few, many or a class for expanded clones.

clone size: .; D gene: TRBD2; V gene: TRBV5-1; J gene: TRBJ2-5; CDR3 DNA: TGCGCCAGCAGCTTGGCGCTCGCGGGAGGGCTCGAGACCCAGTACTTC; CDR3 protein: CASSLALAGGLETQYF
clone size: once; D gene: TRBD1; V gene: TRBV7-8; J gene: TRBJ2-7; CDR3 DNA: TGTGCCAGCAGCCTTATGGGACAGGACTACGAGCAGTACTTC; CDR3 protein: CASSLMGQDYEQYF
clone size: .; D gene: TRBD1; V gene: TRBV6-5; J gene: TRBJ1-2; CDR3 DNA: TGTGCCAGCAGAGCGGGACAGGGGAACTATGGCTACACCTTC; CDR3 protein: CASRAGQGNYGYTF
clone size: .; D gene: TRBD2; V gene: TRBV28; J gene: TRBJ2-7; CDR3 DNA: TGTGCCAGCACCCTAGCGGGAGGCGTCCACGAGCAGTACTTC; CDR3 protein: CASTLAGGVHEQYF
clone size: .; D gene: .; V gene: TRBV11-3; J gene: TRBJ2-2; CDR3 DNA: TGTGCCAGCAGCTTCACAGCCAACACCGGGGAGCTGTTTTTT; CDR3 protein: CASSFTANTGELFF
clone size: .; D gene: TRBD1; V gene: TRBV6-4; J gene: TRBJ1-1; CDR3 DNA: TGTGCCAGCAGTGACGTCGGGACAGAGTGCACTGAAGCTTTCTTT; CDR3 protein: CASSDVGTECTEAFF
clone size: .; D gene: TRBD1; V gene: TRBV5-1; J gene: TRBJ1-1; CDR3 DNA: TGCGCCAGCAGCTTGTATCAGGGGGTGAACACTGAAGCTTTCTTT; CDR3 protein: CASSLYQGVNTEAFF
clone size: .; D gene: TRBD1; V gene: TRBV9; J gene: TRBJ1-2; CDR3 DNA: TGTGCCAGCAGCGTGGCCCGGGACAGGCGTCTTAACTATGGCTACACCTTC; CDR3 protein: CASSVARDRRLNYGYTF
clone size: .; D gene: TRBD1; V gene: TRBV6-5; J gene: TRBJ2-7; CDR3 DNA: TGTGCCAGCAGGCCCCGACAGGGGTTCTACGAGCAGTACTTC; CDR3 protein: CASRPRQGFYEQYF
clone size: .; D gene: .; V gene: TRBV2; J gene: TRBJ2-5; CDR3 DNA: TGTGCCATACCACTTGGCGGAGGGACTCAAGAGACCCAGTACTTC; CDR3 protein: CAIPLGGGTQETQYF
clone size: .; D gene: TRBD1; V gene: TRBV9; J gene: TRBJ1-2; CDR3 DNA: TGTGCCAGCAGCATCTACACCGGGACAGGGCGTCCCTCGTCGGCTTATGGCTACACCTTC; CDR3 protein: CASSIYTGTGRPSSAYGYTF
clone size: .; D gene: TRBD2; V gene: TRBV11-1; J gene: TRBJ2-3; CDR3 DNA: TGTGCCAGCAGCTACTTAGCGGGAGGGGGTCATGGGGCGCAGTATTTT; CDR3 protein: CASSYLAGGGHGAQYF
clone size: .; D gene: .; V gene: TRBV30; J gene: TRBJ1-1; CDR3 DNA: TGTGCCACCACGCAGGGACACATGAACACTGAAGCTTTCTTT; CDR3 protein: CATTQGHMNTEAFF
clone size: .; D gene: TRBD1; V gene: TRBV28; J gene: TRBJ1-5; CDR3 DNA: TGTGCCAGCAGCACCCCTGACAGGGGCAATCAGCCCCAGCATTTT; CDR3 protein: CASSTPDRGNQPQHF
clone size: .; D gene: .; V gene: TRBV5-4; J gene: TRBJ2-2; CDR3 DNA: TGTGCCAGCAGCCCCGGTGGGGCGATGAACACCGGGGAGCTGTTTTTT; CDR3 protein: CASSPGGAMNTGELFF
clone size: once; D gene: .; V gene: TRBV18; J gene: TRBJ1-2; CDR3 DNA: TGTGCCAGCTCAACCACAGGGAATCGGTATGGCTACACCTTC; CDR3 protein: CASSTTGNRYGYTF
clone size: .; D gene: TRBD1; V gene: TRBV2; J gene: TRBJ1-1; CDR3 DNA: TGTGCCAGCAAGGCAGGGGGTGCTGAAGCTTTCTTT; CDR3 protein: CASKAGGAEAFF
clone size: once; D gene: TRBD1; V gene: TRBV2; J gene: TRBJ1-5; CDR3 DNA: TGTGCCAGCAGTGGGCGGACAGGGGCTAATCAGCCCCAGCATTTT; CDR3 protein: CASSGRTGANQPQHF
clone size: .; D gene: .; V gene: TRBV4-1; J gene: TRBJ1-4; CDR3 DNA: TGCGCCAGCAGCCATCCGGGAAGAGGAGACGAAAAACTGTTTTTT; CDR3 protein: CASSHPGRGDEKLFF
clone size: few; D gene: TRBD1; V gene: TRBV19; J gene: TRBJ1-6; CDR3 DNA: TGTGCCAGTAGTTTACAGGGGGCGGGTAATTCACCCCTCCACTTT; CDR3 protein: CASSLQGAGNSPLHF
clone size: .; D gene: TRBD1; V gene: TRBV30; J gene: TRBJ1-5; CDR3 DNA: TGTGCCTGGAGTGTATCGACAGGGGGTCAGCCCCAGCATTTT; CDR3 protein: CAWSVSTGGQPQHF
clone size: .; D gene: TRBD1; V gene: TRBV5-6; J gene: TRBJ1-1; CDR3 DNA: TGTGCCAGCAGCTTAGGGACAGGGGGCCCCAGAAGGGCTTTCTTT; CDR3 protein: CASSLGTGGPRRAFF
clone size: .; D gene: .; V gene: TRBV7-9; J gene: TRBJ1-2; CDR3 DNA: TGTGCCAGCAGCTTAGAGTACGGGGTGGGCTATGGCTACACCTTC; CDR3 protein: CASSLEYGVGYGYTF
clone size: once; D gene: TRBD1; V gene: TRBV25-1; J gene: TRBJ1-2; CDR3 DNA: TGTGCCACTCTGGACAGGTCTAACTATGGCTACACCTTC; CDR3 protein: CATLDRSNYGYTF
clone size: .; D gene: .; V gene: TRBV19; J gene: TRBJ2-7; CDR3 DNA: TGTGCCAGCGGACGACAGGATGGGTCCTACGAGCAGTACTTC; CDR3 protein: CASGRQDGSYEQYF
clone size: .; D gene: .; V gene: TRBV18; J gene: TRBJ2-7; CDR3 DNA: TGTGCCAGCTCACCATATGGGCGCGGGGCCAGCTCCTACGAGCAGTACTTC; CDR3 protein: CASSPYGRGASSYEQYF
clone size: .; D gene: TRBD1; V gene: TRBV9; J gene: TRBJ1-2; CDR3 DNA: TGTGCCAGCAGCACCAGGACAGGGAAGGGGTATGGCTACACCTTC; CDR3 protein: CASSTRTGKGYGYTF
clone size: .; D gene: TRBD1; V gene: TRBV18; J gene: TRBJ2-3; CDR3 DNA: TGTGCCAGCTCACCACGGTATGGCAGGGGGACAGATACGCAGTATTTT; CDR3 protein: CASSPRYGRGTDTQYF
clone size: .; D gene: .; V gene: TRBV19; J gene: TRBJ1-2; CDR3 DNA: TGTGCCAGTAGTACGACCGTTCGACAGCCATCCTATGGCTACACCTTC; CDR3 protein: CASSTTVRQPSYGYTF
clone size: once; D gene: .; V gene: TRBV7-9; J gene: TRBJ2-3; CDR3 DNA: TGTGCCAGCGACAGATACACAGATACGCAGTATTTT; CDR3 protein: CASDRYTDTQYF
clone size: .; D gene: .; V gene: TRBV7-8; J gene: TRBJ1-4; CDR3 DNA: TGTGCCAGCAGCCACTTTGACAGAAAACTGTTTTTT; CDR3 protein: CASSHFDRKLFF
clone size: .; D gene: .; V gene: TRBV7-9; J gene: TRBJ2-6; CDR3 DNA: TGTGCCAGCAGCGACAATGCTGGGGCCAACGGCCTGACTTTC; CDR3 protein: CASSDNAGANGLTF
clone size: few; D gene: .; V gene: TRBV27; J gene: TRBJ2-1; CDR3 DNA: TGTGCCAGCAACACCCTATCGGGGCGGGGTAATGAGCAGTTCTTC; CDR3 protein: CASNTLSGRGNEQFF
clone size: .; D gene: .; V gene: TRBV29-1; J gene: TRBJ2-5; CDR3 DNA: TGCAGCGCATCCCGGTCGGAGACCCAGTACTTC; CDR3 protein: CSASRSETQYF
clone size: .; D gene: TRBD1; V gene: TRBV7-6; J gene: TRBJ1-4; CDR3 DNA: TGTGCCAGCAGCTTATGGGAGGGACAGGGAAATGAAAAACTGTTTTTT; CDR3 protein: CASSLWEGQGNEKLFF
clone size: .; D gene: .; V gene: TRBV29-1; J gene: TRBJ2-4; CDR3 DNA: TGCAGCGTTGAAGATCGGAAAAACATTCAGTACTTC; CDR3 protein: CSVEDRKNIQYF
clone size: .; D gene: TRBD1; V gene: TRBV19; J gene: TRBJ2-7; CDR3 DNA: TGTGCCAGTAGTGTACAGGGGGCGACCTACGAGCAGTACTTC; CDR3 protein: CASSVQGATYEQYF
clone size: .; D gene: .; V gene: TRBV7-9; J gene: TRBJ1-1; CDR3 DNA: TGTGCCAGCAGCGTTACAGGCAGGGGCACTGAAGCTTTCTTT; CDR3 protein: CASSVTGRGTEAFF
clone size: .; D gene: .; V gene: TRBV30; J gene: TRBJ2-2; CDR3 DNA: TGTGCATGGAGTGAACACAACTACGGGGAGCTGTTTTTT; CDR3 protein: CAWSEHNYGELFF
clone size: .; D gene: .; V gene: TRBV6-4; J gene: TRBJ2-7; CDR3 DNA: TGTGCCAGCCCAAGAGGTTTCCGCCCATCTTACAACGAGCAGTACTTC; CDR3 protein: CASPRGFRPSYNEQYF
clone size: .; D gene: .; V gene: TRBV5-8; J gene: TRBJ1-6; CDR3 DNA: TGTGCCAGCAGCTTAGTGCGGGGTTCACCCCTCCACTTT; CDR3 protein: CASSLVRGSPLHF
clone size: once; D gene: TRBD1; V gene: TRBV7-6; J gene: TRBJ2-7; CDR3 DNA: TGTGCCAGCAGCTTAGATCTGGGGGACAGCTACGAGCAGTACTTC; CDR3 protein: CASSLDLGDSYEQYF
clone size: .; D gene: .; V gene: TRBV6-1; J gene: TRBJ2-7; CDR3 DNA: TGTGCCAGCAGTGATAGCCGCGGTTCCGAGCAGTACTTC; CDR3 protein: CASSDSRGSEQYF
clone size: few; D gene: TRBD2; V gene: TRBV28; J gene: TRBJ2-7; CDR3 DNA: TGTGCCAGCAGTCCGGGACTAGTTCTGTACTTC; CDR3 protein: CASSPGLVLYF